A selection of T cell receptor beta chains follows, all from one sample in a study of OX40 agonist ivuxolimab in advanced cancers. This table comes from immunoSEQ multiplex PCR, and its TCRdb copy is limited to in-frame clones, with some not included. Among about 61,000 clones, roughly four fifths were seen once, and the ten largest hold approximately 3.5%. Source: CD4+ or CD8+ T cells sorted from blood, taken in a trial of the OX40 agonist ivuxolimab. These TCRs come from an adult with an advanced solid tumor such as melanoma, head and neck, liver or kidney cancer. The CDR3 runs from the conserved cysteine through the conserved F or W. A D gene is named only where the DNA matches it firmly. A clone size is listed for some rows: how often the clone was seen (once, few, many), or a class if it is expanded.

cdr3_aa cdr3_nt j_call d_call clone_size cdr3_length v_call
CASEPRKTLQETQYF TGTGCCAGCGAGCCTAGGAAGACCCTCCAAGAGACCCAGTACTTC TRBJ2-5 . . 15 TRBV6-1
CASSRSYGQGSNEKLFF TGTGCCAGCAGCCGATCTTACGGACAGGGCTCTAATGAAAAACTGTTTTTT TRBJ1-4 TRBD1 . 17 TRBV7-9
CASSPGQGRQETQYF TGTGCCAGCAGCCCGGGACAGGGGAGGCAAGAGACCCAGTACTTC TRBJ2-5 TRBD1 . 15 TRBV7-3
CASSQDLGTEQYF TGCGCCAGCAGCCAAGATTTAGGCACCGAGCAGTACTTC TRBJ2-7 . . 13 TRBV4-3
CASSFGATGANVLTF TGTGCCAGCAGCTTCGGAGCAACTGGGGCCAACGTCCTGACTTTC TRBJ2-6 . once 15 TRBV11-3
CASSFSGLSSYEQYF TGTGCCAGCAGCTTTTCAGGGTTGAGCTCCTACGAGCAGTACTTC TRBJ2-7 . . 15 TRBV7-2
CASSLRSSYNEQFF TGTGCCAGCAGTCTTCGGAGTTCCTACAATGAGCAGTTCTTC TRBJ2-1 . . 14 TRBV6-6
CASSLAFEGMNTEAFF TGTGCCAGCAGCTTAGCTTTCGAAGGGATGAACACTGAAGCTTTCTTT TRBJ1-1 . once 16 TRBV11-2
CASSVEPMGADTQYF TGTGCCAGCAGCGTAGAGCCAATGGGGGCAGATACGCAGTATTTT TRBJ2-3 . . 15 TRBV9
CASRMRGYSVSTVNEQFF TGTGCCAGCAGGATGCGGGGGTATAGCGTGAGTACCGTCAATGAGCAGTTCTTC TRBJ2-1 TRBD2 . 18 TRBV4-2
CAISEGTVNTGELFF TGTGCCATCAGTGAAGGGACAGTGAACACCGGGGAGCTGTTTTTT TRBJ2-2 TRBD1 few 15 TRBV10-3
CASSLAVGPGTGVVDTQYF TGTGCCAGCAGCTTGGCCGTGGGGCCCGGGACAGGGGTGGTGGATACGCAGTATTTT TRBJ2-3 TRBD1 . 19 TRBV5-5
CASSSGVGRPNTEAFF TGTGCCAGCAGCTCGGGTGTCGGCAGACCGAACACTGAAGCTTTCTTT TRBJ1-1 . few 16 TRBV7-9
CASSSLQGGGQETQYF TGTGCCAGCTCATCCCTACAGGGGGGAGGCCAAGAGACCCAGTACTTC TRBJ2-5 TRBD1 few 16 TRBV18
CASSQTDYGYTF TGTGCCAGCAGCCAGACAGACTATGGCTACACCTTC TRBJ1-2 . . 12 TRBV6-1
CASSPRQGPNYGYTF TGTGCCAGCAGCCCGAGACAGGGGCCTAACTATGGCTACACCTTC TRBJ1-2 TRBD1 . 15 TRBV7-9
CASAYKTGDTEAFF TGTGCCAGCGCTTATAAGACAGGGGACACTGAAGCTTTCTTT TRBJ1-1 TRBD1 . 14 TRBV2
CASTETSGGPYNEQFF TGTGCCAGCACAGAGACTAGCGGGGGCCCCTACAATGAGCAGTTCTTC TRBJ2-1 TRBD2 once 16 TRBV28
CAWSVFRANYGYTF TGTGCCTGGAGTGTTTTCCGAGCTAACTATGGCTACACCTTC TRBJ1-2 . . 14 TRBV30
CASSGQHNQPQHF TGTGCCAGCAGTGGACAGCACAATCAGCCCCAGCATTTT TRBJ1-5 . . 13 TRBV28
CAWSARHRPGGYTF TGTGCCTGGAGTGCGCGCCACCGGCCGGGTGGCTACACCTTC TRBJ1-2 . . 14 TRBV30
CASSIRGDGYTF TGTGCCAGCAGCATACGGGGGGATGGCTACACCTTC TRBJ1-2 . . 12 TRBV9
CASSSRTGANYGYTF TGTGCCAGCAGCTCTCGGACAGGTGCTAACTATGGCTACACCTTC TRBJ1-2 TRBD1 . 15 TRBV7-8
CASSPYRFLGGGTDTQYF TGTGCCAGCAGCCCCTATCGTTTTCTAGGGGGTGGGACAGATACGCAGTATTTT TRBJ2-3 . . 18 TRBV7-8
CASSLARQGAFNYGYTF TGTGCCAGCAGCTTAGCGCGTCAGGGGGCCTTTAACTATGGCTACACCTTC TRBJ1-2 TRBD1 . 17 TRBV7-2
CASTLDGYTEAFF TGTGCCAGCACGTTGGACGGATACACTGAAGCTTTCTTT TRBJ1-1 . . 13 TRBV6-5
CASSGPHYYSNRDSSYNEQFF TGTGCCAGTAGTGGCCCCCATTATTACTCGAACAGGGATAGCTCCTACAATGAGCAGTTCTTC TRBJ2-1 . . 21 TRBV19
CASSQTGGGVTEQYF TGTGCCAGCAGCCAAACCGGTGGGGGGGTAACCGAGCAGTACTTC TRBJ2-7 TRBD2 . 15 TRBV4-2
CASSQQGASTDTQYF TGTGCCAGCAGCCAGCAGGGGGCGAGTACAGATACGCAGTATTTT TRBJ2-3 TRBD1 . 15 TRBV4-2
CASSLADRAFGGYTF TGTGCCAGCAGCTTAGCGGACAGGGCTTTTGGGGGCTACACCTTC TRBJ1-2 TRBD1 . 15 TRBV7-6
CASSSTMDGVGEKLFF TGTGCCAGCAGCTCCACCATGGACGGGGTGGGTGAAAAACTGTTTTTT TRBJ1-4 . . 16 TRBV11-2